Following are 17 T cell receptor beta chains from one sample sequenced in a study of beta chain features in type 1 diabetes. The whole isolated RNA underwent reverse transcription, so sequencing captured expressed TCRB transcripts. TCRdb's table, derived via immunoSEQ multiplex PCR, lists solely in-frame clones and lacks some. The data hold some 150,000 clones, with under 60% observed a single time. The source material was Tregs from blood. Receptors were obtained from a man between 18 and 35 years old in good health.

To note about this clone: One junction end disagrees with the germline gene, perhaps due to a read error. The chain joins TRBV9 to TRBJ2-7; 8 bases map to TRBD2. The CDR3 length is 17 residues. Germline V gene lookup returns CDR1 SGDLS and CDR2 YYNGEE. The CDR3 reads CASGVGGSGVNGGEQYF. CDR3 in DNA: TGTGCCAGCGGCGTAGGTGGTAGCGGGGTCAACGGGGGCGAGCAGTACTTC.

The chain has TRBV18 and TRBJ2-1; 12 bases are shared with TRBD1. The CDR3 spans 17 residues. Trimming cost V 2 bases and J 14 bases; bases outside gene matches: 16. Germline V gene sequence: CDR1 KGHSH, CDR2 LQKENI. The CDR3, as DNA: TGTGCCAGCTCACCAATCGCAGGGACAGGGGGCGTTATTGGTGAGTTCTTC. Translated: CASSPIAGTGGVIGEFF.

The gene calls are TRBV28 and TRBJ2-1; 12 bases are shared with TRBD2. CDR1 is MDHEN and CDR2 is SYDVKM in the germline V gene. This CDR3 region has 19 residues. Trimming at V came to 6 bases and at J to 4 bases, leaving 16 bases not matched to a gene. The CDR3 reads CASRNRHATSGGRYNEQFF. DNA for the CDR3: TGTGCCAGCAGAAACCGACATGCTACTAGCGGGGGGAGGTACAATGAGCAGTTCTTC.

The rearrangement joins TRBV5-1 to TRBJ2-5; TRBD1 might be the D (6 bases). Germline V gene data show CDR1 as SGHRS and CDR2 as YFSETQ. The CDR3 length is 15 residues. V lost 1 base and J lost 2, with 12 bases in between. CDR3 sequence reads: CASSLPLDRQETQYF. CDR3 nucleotides: TGCGCCAGCAGCTTGCCCCTGGACAGACAAGAGACCCAGTACTTC.

Only a few counts were recorded for this clone. V usage is TRBV6-1 and J usage is TRBJ1-2; tentative D call: TRBD1 (6 bases). Germline V gene sequence: CDR1 MNHNS, CDR2 SASEGT. V lost 1 base to trimming and J lost 9 bases, with 15 bases between them. This CDR3 spans 14 amino acids. The DNA for the CDR3 is TGTGCCAGCAGTGAAGGTATCGGCAGGGGAAGCTACACCTTC. This gives the protein CASSEGIGRGSYTF.

The chain has TRBV28 and TRBJ2-3; D is possibly TRBD2 (6 bases). The V end lost 6 bases, the J end lost 7 bases, and 11 bases lay between the germline ends. CDR1 and CDR2 (germline): MDHEN, SYDVKM. CDR3 length equals 12 residues. The CDR3 is CASSLREHTQYF. CDR3 bases: TGTGCCAGCAGCCTCCGGGAGCATACGCAGTATTTT.

The chain employs TRBV6-6 and TRBJ2-4; 8 bases are shared with TRBD2. Trimming cost V 3 bases and J 3 bases; bases outside gene matches: 7. The CDR3 has 16 amino acids. CDR1 and CDR2 (germline): MNHNY, SVGAGI (reference sequence). The CDR3 sequence: CASSYGGRRVKNIQYF. The CDR3 DNA reads TGTGCCAGCAGTTATGGCGGGAGGAGGGTCAAAAACATTCAGTACTTC.

This clone was counted a single time. The chain couples TRBV4-2 to TRBJ1-2; no definite D call. There are 13 residues in the CDR3. Germline CDR1 LGHNA, CDR2 YNFKEQ. V lost 1 base and J 5 bases, leaving 8 bases between the germline ends. CDR3 DNA: TGTGCCAGCAGCCAAGCTCTTCTGTATGGCTACACCTTC. It yields the protein CASSQALLYGYTF.

This chain joins TRBV14 and TRBJ2-1; unclear D gene. From germline, CDR1 is SGHDN and CDR2 FVKESK. V was clipped by 4 bases and J by 7 bases, with 17 bases between them. This CDR3 comprises 15 residues. In DNA, the CDR3 is TGTGCCAGCAGCCCCTTCGGGTCCCTTGGGAATGAGCAGTTCTTC. It specifies CASSPFGSLGNEQFF.

This clone has a handful of counts. This chain links TRBV7-2 with TRBJ2-7; possibly TRBD2 for D (6 bases). In germline, CDR1 is SGHTA, CDR2 FQGNSA. This CDR3 comprises 19 residues. V was trimmed by 0 bases and J by 1 base, leaving 22 bases between them. CDR3 bases: TGTGCCAGCAGCTTAGCGGCAGCCAGGGCCTTAGGGAGGTCCTACGAGCAGTACTTC. Translated: CASSLAAARALGRSYEQYF. The full variable domain, its missing parts supplied by reference TRBV7-2 and TRBJ2-7, is GAGVSQSPSNKVTEKGKDVELRCDPISGHTALYWYRQSLGQGLEFLIYFQGNSAPDKSGLPSDRFSAERTGGSVSTLTIQRTQQEDSAVYLCASSLAAARALGRSYEQYFGPGTRLTVT.

J is TRBJ2-7 and V is TRBV7-9; D might be TRBD2 (7 bases). The CDR3 is 18 residues long. Germline-derived CDR1 and CDR2 are SEHNR and FQNEAQ (reference sequence). Trimming shortened V by 5 bases and J by 5 bases, and 28 bases separated the two germline ends. This chain's CDR3 is CASSTRGGLETSIHEQYF. CDR3 bases: TGTGCCAGCAGCACCCGCGGGGGCCTGGAAACGTCTATCCACGAGCAGTACTTC.

This clone occurred a few times. The V gene is TRBV30, the J gene TRBJ1-1; maybe TRBD1 (6 bases). CDR1 and CDR2 from the germline V gene are GTSNPN and SVGIG (reference sequence). The V end lost 2 bases, the J end lost 10 bases, and 14 bases lay between the germline ends. The CDR3 extends over 12 amino acids. CDR3 amino acids: CAWSRLARGAFF. In DNA, the CDR3 is TGTGCCTGGAGTCGATTGGCCAGGGGAGCTTTCTTT.

J is TRBJ1-1 and V is TRBV29-1, with D uncertain. Germline V gene lookup returns CDR1 SQVTM and CDR2 ANQGSEA. This CDR3 is built from 13 residues. The V end was cut by 3 bases, the J end by 1 base, with 9 bases between. The CDR3 DNA is TGCAGCGTTGAGCCTACCCCGAACACTGAAGCTTTCTTT. It is translated as CSVEPTPNTEAFF.

This clone has a handful of counts. This chain links TRBV4-3 with TRBJ2-7, with D perhaps TRBD1 (6 bases). CDR1 and CDR2 (germline): LGHNA, YSLEER. The CDR3 is 13 residues long. Trimming took 5 bases from V and 4 from J, leaving 12 bases between them. The CDR3 coding sequence is TGCGCCAGCAGCTCAGAAACAGGGTACGAGCAGTACTTC. Protein product: CASSSETGYEQYF.

The chain links TRBV7-2 to TRBJ2-7; no firm D call. Trimming cost V 2 bases and J 2 bases, with 4 bases left between them. This CDR3 region has 12 residues. Germline CDR1 and CDR2: SGHTA and FQGNSA. In DNA form, the CDR3 reads TGTGCCAGCAGCTTACTTACCTACGAGCAGTACTTC. Translating gives CASSLLTYEQYF.

The rearrangement uses TRBV7-3 and TRBJ2-5, with D possibly TRBD2 on 6 matching bases. The J call is doubtful: the DNA matches TRBJ2-7 better. Germline CDR1 reads SGHTA; CDR2 reads FQGTGA. The CDR3 totals 20 residues. The CDR3 sequence: CASSLKRGHDLTRLPGEQYF. The CDR3 DNA is TGTGCCAGCAGCTTAAAACGAGGGCACGACCTGACTAGATTGCCGGGCGAGCAGTACTTC.

This clone has a handful of counts. This chain links TRBV6-6 with TRBJ2-7; TRBD1 matches at 7 bases. Germline loops: CDR1 MNHNY, CDR2 SVGAGI (reference sequence). This CDR3 is built from 13 residues. The trim removed 7 bases at V and 3 bases at J, leaving 6 bases unmatched. The chain's CDR3 is CASMTGIGYEQYF. DNA for the CDR3: TGTGCCAGCATGACAGGGATAGGCTACGAGCAGTACTTC.